This T cell receptor (beta chain) originates from a study of blood T cell repertoires in COVID-19. About the research overall: Italy, Spain and the United States were the sources of the convalescent and acute COVID-19 samples.

In the authors' methods: For nucleated cells, counts were estimated from reference gene primer amplification. Sequencing was performed with immunoSEQ multiplex PCR; in TCRdb, only in-frame clones are kept and a portion is missing. V and J calls and clone size follow that table, whereas D and trimming were derived from the DNA. Of more than 150,000 clones detected, approximately 91% appear once; the ten largest clones hold approximately 0.56%. J lost 7 bases, V lost 0 bases, and 5 bases had no gene match. This CDR3 contains 14 residues. Per germline, CDR1 LNHNV and CDR2 YYDKDF (reference sequence). The rearrangement uses TRBV15 and TRBJ1-1, with TRBD1 matching over 7 bases. Sequencing used peripheral blood. The sequence derives from a man in his fifties or sixties with acute or convalescent COVID-19. CDR3: CATSRDGTANEAFF. As DNA, the CDR3 is TGTGCCACCAGCAGAGACGGGACAGCCAATGAAGCTTTCTTT.